This T cell receptor (beta chain) appears in the sequencing data of a study of T cell changes during pregnancy in multiple sclerosis. Clones were sequenced by immunoSEQ multiplex PCR, and TCRdb holds only the in-frame ones, with some missing. This sample has tens of thousands of clones; roughly nine tenths occur once, and the top ten carry 6.9%. Per the germline V gene, CDR1 is SGHNT and CDR2 is YYREEE (reference sequence). Trimming took off 1 base at V and 4 bases at J, with 14 bases between the two ends. CDR3 length equals 15 residues. This specimen consisted of CD8+ T cells from peripheral blood mononuclear cells, obtained in the second trimester of pregnancy. V usage is TRBV5-4 and J usage is TRBJ1-1; no reliable D call. This sequence was found in a female donor with multiple sclerosis, enrolled in a pregnancy study. Here the CDR3 DNA reads TGTGCCAGCAGCTTGTCTCGGGGATATAGCACTGAAGCTTTCTTT. This encodes CASSLSRGYSTEAFF.